This TCR beta chain was identified during a study of T cells in localized non-small cell lung cancer. Study results and caveats: Heterogeneity remains possible, as sequencing covered one tumor region only. Longer overall survival associated with higher blood T cell density; shorter survival with higher adjacent-lung clonality. Appearances in adjacent lung were noted for a median roughly 50 of the top 100 tumor clones. Compared with tumor, uninvolved adjacent lung displayed greater T cell clonality, ranking highest overall.

In germline, CDR1 is GTSNPN, CDR2 SVGIG (reference sequence). V shed 1 base and J shed 5 bases, with 14 bases lying between them. The CDR3 is 15 residues long. Repertoires were generated with immunoSEQ multiplex PCR, while TCRdb's copy carries only in-frame clones and drops some. The sample lists some 37,000 clones, 85% to 90% seen once, with around 3.8% in the top ten. Note on this clone: The antigen is unknown.

Sequences were derived from peripheral blood, sampled before any cancer treatment. The sequence was obtained from a man between 18 and 49 years old with stage I lung adenocarcinoma. The rearrangement links TRBV30 to TRBJ1-4; a possible D gene is TRBD1 (6 bases). The CDR3: CAWSDPGALNEKLFF. CDR3 nucleotides: TGTGCCTGGAGTGACCCGGGGGCCCTCAATGAAAAACTGTTTTTT.